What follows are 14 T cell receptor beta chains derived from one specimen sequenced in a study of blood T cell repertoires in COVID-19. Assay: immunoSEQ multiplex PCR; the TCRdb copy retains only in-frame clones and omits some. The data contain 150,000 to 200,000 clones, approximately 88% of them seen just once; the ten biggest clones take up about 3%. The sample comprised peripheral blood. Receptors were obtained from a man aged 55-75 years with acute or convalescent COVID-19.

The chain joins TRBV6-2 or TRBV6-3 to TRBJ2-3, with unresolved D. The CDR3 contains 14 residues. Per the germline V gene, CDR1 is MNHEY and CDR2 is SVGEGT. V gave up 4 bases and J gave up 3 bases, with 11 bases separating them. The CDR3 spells CASSSPAVTDTQYF. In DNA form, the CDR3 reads TGTGCCAGCAGTTCCCCTGCGGTGACAGATACGCAGTATTTT.

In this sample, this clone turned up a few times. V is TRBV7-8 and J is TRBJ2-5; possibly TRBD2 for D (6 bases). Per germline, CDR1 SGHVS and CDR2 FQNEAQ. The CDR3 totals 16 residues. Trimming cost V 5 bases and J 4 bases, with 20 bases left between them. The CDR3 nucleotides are TGTGCCAGCAGCGCCGAAGGGACTCCCCAGGGAGAGACCCAGTACTTC. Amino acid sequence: CASSAEGTPQGETQYF.

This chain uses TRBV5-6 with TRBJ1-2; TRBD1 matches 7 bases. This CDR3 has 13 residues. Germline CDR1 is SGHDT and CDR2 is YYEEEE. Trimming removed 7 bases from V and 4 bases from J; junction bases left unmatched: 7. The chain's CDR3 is CASAWTGGYGYTF. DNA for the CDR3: TGTGCCAGCGCATGGACAGGCGGCTATGGCTACACCTTC. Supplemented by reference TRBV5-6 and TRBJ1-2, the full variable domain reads DAGVTQSPTHLIKTRGQQVTLRCSPKSGHDTVSWYQQALGQGPQFIFQYYEEEERQRGNFPDRFSGHQFPNYSSELNVNALLLGDSALYLCASAWTGGYGYTFGSGTRLTVV.

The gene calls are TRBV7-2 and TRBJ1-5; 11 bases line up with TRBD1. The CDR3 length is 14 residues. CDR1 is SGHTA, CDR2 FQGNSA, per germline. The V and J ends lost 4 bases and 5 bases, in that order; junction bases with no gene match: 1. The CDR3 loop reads CASSWGQGDQPQHF. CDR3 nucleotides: TGTGCCAGCAGCTGGGGACAGGGGGATCAGCCCCAGCATTTT.

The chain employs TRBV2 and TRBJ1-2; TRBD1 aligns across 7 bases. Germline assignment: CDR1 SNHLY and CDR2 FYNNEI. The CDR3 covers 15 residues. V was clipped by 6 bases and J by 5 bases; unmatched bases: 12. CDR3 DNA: TGTGCCAGCAGAGTTACTAGGGGGCCGAGTTATGGCTACACCTTC. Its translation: CASRVTRGPSYGYTF.

DNA of the CDR3: TGCGCCAGCAGCTGGGGGACTAGCGGGCAAGAGACCCAGTACTTC. The encoded protein is CASSWGTSGQETQYF. The chain recombines TRBV5-1 with TRBJ2-5; 12 bases fit TRBD2. J lost 2 bases, V lost 3 bases, and 2 bases had no gene match. Germline loops: CDR1 SGHRS, CDR2 YFSETQ. The CDR3 consists of 15 residues.

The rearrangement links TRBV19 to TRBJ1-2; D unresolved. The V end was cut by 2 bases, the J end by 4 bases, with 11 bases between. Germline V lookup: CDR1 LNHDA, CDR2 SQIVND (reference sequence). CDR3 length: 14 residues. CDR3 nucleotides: TGTGCCAGTAGTATAATAGACGCAGGCTATGGCTACACCTTC. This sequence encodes CASSIIDAGYGYTF.

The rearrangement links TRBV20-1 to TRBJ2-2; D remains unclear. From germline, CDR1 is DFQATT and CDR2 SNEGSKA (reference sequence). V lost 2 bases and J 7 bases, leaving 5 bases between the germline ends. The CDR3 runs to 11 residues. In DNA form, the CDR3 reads TGCAGTGCTAGATCTTTCGGGGAGCTGTTTTTT. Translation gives CSARSFGELFF.

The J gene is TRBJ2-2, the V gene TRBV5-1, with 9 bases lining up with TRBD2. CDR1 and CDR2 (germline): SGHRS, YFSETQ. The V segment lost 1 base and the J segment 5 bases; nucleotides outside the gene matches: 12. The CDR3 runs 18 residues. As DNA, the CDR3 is TGCGCCAGCAGCTTGCGGCTGCCTCGCGGGGGGGAGACCGGGGAGCTGTTTTTT. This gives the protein CASSLRLPRGGETGELFF.

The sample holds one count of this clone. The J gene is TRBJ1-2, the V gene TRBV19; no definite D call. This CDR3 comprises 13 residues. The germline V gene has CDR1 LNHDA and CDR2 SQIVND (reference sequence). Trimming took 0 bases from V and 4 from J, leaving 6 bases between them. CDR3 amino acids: CASSIELGYGYTF. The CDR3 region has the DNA TGTGCCAGTAGTATAGAGCTAGGCTATGGCTACACCTTC.

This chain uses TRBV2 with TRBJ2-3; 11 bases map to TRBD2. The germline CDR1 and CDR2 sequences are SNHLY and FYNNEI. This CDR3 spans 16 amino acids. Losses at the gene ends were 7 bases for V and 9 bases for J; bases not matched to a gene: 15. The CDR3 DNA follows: TGTGCCAGCAACCCCTCTAGCGGGGGGTATGCAGGCACGCAGTATTTT. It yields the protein CASNPSSGGYAGTQYF.

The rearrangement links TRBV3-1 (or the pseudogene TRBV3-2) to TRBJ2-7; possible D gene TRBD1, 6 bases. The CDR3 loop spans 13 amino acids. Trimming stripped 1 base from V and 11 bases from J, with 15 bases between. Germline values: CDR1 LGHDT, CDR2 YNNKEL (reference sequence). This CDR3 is CASSQGTADYEYF. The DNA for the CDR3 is TGTGCCAGCAGCCAAGGGACAGCGGATTACGAGTACTTC.

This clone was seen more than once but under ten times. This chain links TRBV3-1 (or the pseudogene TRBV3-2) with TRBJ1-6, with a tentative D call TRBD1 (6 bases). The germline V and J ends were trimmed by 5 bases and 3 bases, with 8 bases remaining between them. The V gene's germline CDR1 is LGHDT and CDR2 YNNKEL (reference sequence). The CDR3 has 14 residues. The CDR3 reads CASSLGHYNSPLHF. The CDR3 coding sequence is TGTGCCAGCAGCTTGGGACACTATAATTCACCCCTCCACTTT.

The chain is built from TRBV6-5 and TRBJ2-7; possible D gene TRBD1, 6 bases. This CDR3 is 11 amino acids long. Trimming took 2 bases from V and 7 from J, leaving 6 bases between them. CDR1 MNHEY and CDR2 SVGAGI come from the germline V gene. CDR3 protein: CASSYQGEQYF. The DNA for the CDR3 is TGTGCCAGCAGTTACCAGGGGGAGCAGTACTTC.